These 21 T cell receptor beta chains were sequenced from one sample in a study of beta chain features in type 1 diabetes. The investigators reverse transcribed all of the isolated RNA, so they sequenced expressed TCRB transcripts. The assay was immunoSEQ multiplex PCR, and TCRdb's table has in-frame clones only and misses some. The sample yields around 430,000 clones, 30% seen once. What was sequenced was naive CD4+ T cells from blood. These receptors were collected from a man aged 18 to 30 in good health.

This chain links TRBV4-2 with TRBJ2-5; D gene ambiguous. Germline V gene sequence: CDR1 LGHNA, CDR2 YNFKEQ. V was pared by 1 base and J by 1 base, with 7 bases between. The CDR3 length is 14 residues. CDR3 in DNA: TGTGCCAGCAGCCAAGTGGGTGCCCAAGAGACCCAGTACTTC. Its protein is CASSQVGAQETQYF.

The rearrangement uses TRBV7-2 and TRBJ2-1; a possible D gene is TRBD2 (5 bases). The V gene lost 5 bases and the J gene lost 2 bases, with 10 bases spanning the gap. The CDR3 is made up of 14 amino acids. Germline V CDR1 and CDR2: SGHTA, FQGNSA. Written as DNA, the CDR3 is TGTGCCAGCAGCCCGGGGATAACCTACAATGAGCAGTTCTTC. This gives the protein CASSPGITYNEQFF.

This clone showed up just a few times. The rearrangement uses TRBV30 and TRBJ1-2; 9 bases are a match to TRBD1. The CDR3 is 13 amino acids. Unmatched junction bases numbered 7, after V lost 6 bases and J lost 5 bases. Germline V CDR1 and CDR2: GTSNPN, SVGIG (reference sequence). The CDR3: CACTDRGGYGYTF. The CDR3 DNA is TGTGCCTGTACGGACAGGGGTGGGTATGGCTACACCTTC.

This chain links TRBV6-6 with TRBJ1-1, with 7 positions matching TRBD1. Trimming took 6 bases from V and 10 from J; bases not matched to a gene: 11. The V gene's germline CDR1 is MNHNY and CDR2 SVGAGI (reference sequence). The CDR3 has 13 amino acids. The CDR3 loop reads CASSPRGGIGAFF. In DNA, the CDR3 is TGTGCCAGCAGCCCCCGAGGGGGCATTGGAGCTTTCTTT.

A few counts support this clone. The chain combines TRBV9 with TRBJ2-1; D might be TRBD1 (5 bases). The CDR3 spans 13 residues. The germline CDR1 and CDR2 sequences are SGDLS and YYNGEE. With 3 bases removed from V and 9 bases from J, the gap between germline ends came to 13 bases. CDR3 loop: CASSGLTVSEQFF. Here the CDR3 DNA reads TGTGCCAGCAGCGGGCTGACAGTATCTGAGCAGTTCTTC.

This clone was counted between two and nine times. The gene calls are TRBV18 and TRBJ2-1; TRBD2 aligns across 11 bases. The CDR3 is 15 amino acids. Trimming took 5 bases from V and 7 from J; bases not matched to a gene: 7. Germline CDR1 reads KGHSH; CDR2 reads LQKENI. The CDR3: CASSYLAGGWNEQFF. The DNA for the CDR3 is TGTGCCAGCTCATACCTAGCGGGAGGATGGAATGAGCAGTTCTTC.

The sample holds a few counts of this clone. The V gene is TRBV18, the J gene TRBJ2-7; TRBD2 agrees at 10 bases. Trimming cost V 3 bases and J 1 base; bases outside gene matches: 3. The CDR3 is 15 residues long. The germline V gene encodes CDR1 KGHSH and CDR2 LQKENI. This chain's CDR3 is CASSPVAGGSYEQYF. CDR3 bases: TGTGCCAGCTCACCCGTAGCGGGAGGTTCCTACGAGCAGTACTTC.

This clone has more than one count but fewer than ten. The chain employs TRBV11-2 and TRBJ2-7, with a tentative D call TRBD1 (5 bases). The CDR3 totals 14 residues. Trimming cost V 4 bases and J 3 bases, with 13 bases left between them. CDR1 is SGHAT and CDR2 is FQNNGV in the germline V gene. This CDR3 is CASSSGPIIYEQYF. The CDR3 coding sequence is TGTGCCAGCAGCTCAGGGCCGATAATCTACGAGCAGTACTTC.

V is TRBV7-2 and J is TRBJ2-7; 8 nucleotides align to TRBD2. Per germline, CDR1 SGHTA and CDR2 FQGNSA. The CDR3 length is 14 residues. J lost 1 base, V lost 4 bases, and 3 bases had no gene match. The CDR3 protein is CASSSSSGSYEQYF. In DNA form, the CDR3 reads TGTGCCAGCAGCTCCTCTAGCGGGTCCTACGAGCAGTACTTC.

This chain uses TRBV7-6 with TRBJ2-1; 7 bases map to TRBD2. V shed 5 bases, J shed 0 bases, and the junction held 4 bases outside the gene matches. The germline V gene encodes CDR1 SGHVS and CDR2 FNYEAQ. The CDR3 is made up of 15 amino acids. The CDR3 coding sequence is TGTGCCAGCAGCGCGGGGGTGAGCTCCTACAATGAGCAGTTCTTC. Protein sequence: CASSAGVSSYNEQFF.

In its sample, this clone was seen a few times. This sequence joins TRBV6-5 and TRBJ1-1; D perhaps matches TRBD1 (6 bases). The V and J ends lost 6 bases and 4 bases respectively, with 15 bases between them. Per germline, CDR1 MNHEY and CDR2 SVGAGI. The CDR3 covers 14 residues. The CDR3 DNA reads TGTGCCAGCAGCCGGGACATAACCGGCACTGAAGCTTTCTTT. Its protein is CASSRDITGTEAFF.

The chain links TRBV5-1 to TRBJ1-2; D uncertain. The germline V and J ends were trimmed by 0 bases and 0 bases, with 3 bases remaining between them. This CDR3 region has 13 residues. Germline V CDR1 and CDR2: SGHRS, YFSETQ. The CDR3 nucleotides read TGCGCCAGCAGCTTGGCAGCTAACTATGGCTACACCTTC. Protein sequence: CASSLAANYGYTF. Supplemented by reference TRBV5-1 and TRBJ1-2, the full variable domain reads KAGVTQTPRYLIKTRGQQVTLSCSPISGHRSVSWYQQTPGQGLQFLFEYFSETQRNKGNFPGRFSGRQFSNSRSEMNVSTLELGDSALYLCASSLAANYGYTFGSGTRLTVV.

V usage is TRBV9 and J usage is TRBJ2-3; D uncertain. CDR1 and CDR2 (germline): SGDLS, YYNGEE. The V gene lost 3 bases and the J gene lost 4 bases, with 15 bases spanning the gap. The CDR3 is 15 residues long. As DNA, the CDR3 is TGTGCCAGCAGCGCCCAGTTGGGGTCCGCAGATACGCAGTATTTT. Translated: CASSAQLGSADTQYF. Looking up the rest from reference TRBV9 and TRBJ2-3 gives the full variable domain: DSGVTQTPKHLITATGQRVTLRCSPRSGDLSVYWYQQSLDQGLQFLIQYYNGEERAKGNILERFSAQQFPDLHSELNLSSLELGDSALYFCASSAQLGSADTQYFGPGTRLTVL.

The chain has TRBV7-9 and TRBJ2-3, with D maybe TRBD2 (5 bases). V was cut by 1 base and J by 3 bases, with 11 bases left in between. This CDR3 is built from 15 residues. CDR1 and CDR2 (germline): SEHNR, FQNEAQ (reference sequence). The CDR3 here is CASSLGAWTTDTQYF. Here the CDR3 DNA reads TGTGCCAGCAGCTTAGGGGCTTGGACTACAGATACGCAGTATTTT.

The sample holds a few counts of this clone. The CDR3 DNA reads as TGTGCCAGCAGCTTAGGACTTCGCCGTGAGCAGTTCTTC. Its protein product is CASSLGLRREQFF. The chain recombines TRBV7-9 with TRBJ2-1; no clear D. V shed 1 base and J shed 9 bases, with 10 bases lying between them. The germline CDR1 and CDR2 sequences are SEHNR and FQNEAQ (reference sequence). The CDR3 has 13 residues.

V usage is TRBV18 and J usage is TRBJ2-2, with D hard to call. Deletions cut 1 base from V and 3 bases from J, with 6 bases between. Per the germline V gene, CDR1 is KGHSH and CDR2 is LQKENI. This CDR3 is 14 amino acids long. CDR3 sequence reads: CASSPLSDTGELFF. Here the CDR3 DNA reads TGTGCCAGCTCACCACTCTCCGACACCGGGGAGCTGTTTTTT.

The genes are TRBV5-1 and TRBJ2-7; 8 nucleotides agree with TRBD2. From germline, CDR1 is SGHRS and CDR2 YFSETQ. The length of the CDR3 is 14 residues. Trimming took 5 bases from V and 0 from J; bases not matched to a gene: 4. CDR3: CASSRSGSSYEQYF. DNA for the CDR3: TGCGCCAGCAGTCGCAGCGGGAGCTCCTACGAGCAGTACTTC.

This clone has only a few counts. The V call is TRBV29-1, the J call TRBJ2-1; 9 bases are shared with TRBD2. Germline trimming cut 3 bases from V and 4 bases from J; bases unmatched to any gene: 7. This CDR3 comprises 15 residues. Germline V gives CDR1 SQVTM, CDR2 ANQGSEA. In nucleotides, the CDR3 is TGCAGCGTTGATACGACTAGCGGAACGTACAATGAGCAGTTCTTC. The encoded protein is CSVDTTSGTYNEQFF.

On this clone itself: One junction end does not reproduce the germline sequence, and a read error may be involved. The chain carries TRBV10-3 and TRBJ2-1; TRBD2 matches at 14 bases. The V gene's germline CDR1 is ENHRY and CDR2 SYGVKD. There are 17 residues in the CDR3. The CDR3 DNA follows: TGTGCCAGCAGTGGGAAAGAGGGGACTAGCGGGAGAGATGAGCAGTTCTTC. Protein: CASSGKEGTSGRDEQFF.

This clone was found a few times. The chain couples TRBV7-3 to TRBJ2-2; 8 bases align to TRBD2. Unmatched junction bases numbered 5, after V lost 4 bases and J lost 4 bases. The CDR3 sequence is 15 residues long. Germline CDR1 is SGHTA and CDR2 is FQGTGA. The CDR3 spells CASSSSGRSTGELFF. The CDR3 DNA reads TGTGCCAGCAGCTCTAGCGGGCGTAGCACCGGGGAGCTGTTTTTT.

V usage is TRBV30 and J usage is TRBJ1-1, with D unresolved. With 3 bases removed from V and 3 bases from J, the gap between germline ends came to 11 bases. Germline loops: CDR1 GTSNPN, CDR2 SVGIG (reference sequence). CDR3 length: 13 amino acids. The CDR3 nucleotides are TGTGCCTGGAGGATCGGTGGGGACACTGAAGCTTTCTTT. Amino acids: CAWRIGGDTEAFF.